Sequencing of this T cell receptor beta chain was carried out in a study of blood T cell repertoires in COVID-19. Study information: Sites across the United States, Italy and Spain contributed samples from acute and convalescent COVID-19. T cells, B-cell-depleted T cells, or PBMCs supplied cDNA or gDNA.

Authors' analysis steps: It was from reference gene primer amplification that nucleated cell counts were estimated. Method: immunoSEQ multiplex PCR; TCRdb's copy keeps in-frame clones and lacks some. V, J and clone size were drawn from that table, and D and trimming were deduced from the DNA. The table records about 300,000 clones, approximately 90% of them present only once. CDR1 and CDR2 (germline): MDHEN, SYDVKM. V shed 6 bases, J shed 8 bases, and the junction held 14 bases outside the gene matches. The CDR3 consists of 16 residues. The receptor's source is a woman under 40 who had recovered from COVID-19. The sequenced sample consisted of peripheral blood. This chain joins TRBV28 and TRBJ2-1; 9 bases align to TRBD1. CDR3 loop: CASSPNAGTGMYEQFF. The CDR3 DNA follows: TGTGCCAGCAGCCCCAACGCCGGGACAGGGATGTATGAGCAGTTCTTC.